A selection of T cell receptor beta chains follows, all from one sample in a study of brain T cells in children with intractable seizures. Produced via immunoSEQ multiplex PCR; TCRdb's table is partial and in-frame only. There are 110,000 or so clones in the sample; 94% occur only once, and approximately 3.9% lies in the top ten. Sequencing was performed on peripheral blood, taken at surgery. The receptors stem from a boy in the first two years of life with hemimegalencephaly and intractable seizures. Each CDR3 is given with its conserved first and last residue. A D gene is named only where the DNA matches it firmly. Rows give clone size only sometimes, using once, few, many, or a class for an expanded clone.

d_gene	j_gene	len	abundance	v_gene	CDR3aa	CDR3nt
-	TRBJ1-4	15	-	TRBV27	CASSFKVATNEKLFF	TGTGCCAGCAGTTTCAAAGTGGCAACTAATGAAAAACTGTTTTTT
-	TRBJ2-5	11	-	TRBV21-1	CASSKVKTQYF	TGTGCCAGCAGCAAGGTGAAGACCCAGTACTTC
TRBD1	TRBJ1-2	15	-	TRBV6-5	CASSRTRTGGRGYTF	TGTGCCAGCAGCCGAACAAGGACAGGGGGTCGGGGCTACACCTTC
-	TRBJ2-2	13	-	TRBV19	CASSMAGAGELFF	TGTGCCAGTAGTATGGCGGGCGCCGGGGAGCTGTTTTTT
-	TRBJ2-3	20	-	TRBV21-1	CASSKLKRGRGTGTPDTQYF	TGTGCCAGCAGCAAACTTAAAAGGGGGAGGGGCACAGGGACACCAGATACGCAGTATTTT
-	TRBJ1-1	14	-	TRBV28	CASSPHRPGSEAFF	TGTGCCAGCAGTCCCCATCGACCGGGCTCGGAAGCTTTCTTT
-	TRBJ2-3	15	once	TRBV9	CASSVVSGITDTQYF	TGTGCCAGCAGCGTAGTATCCGGGATAACAGATACGCAGTATTTT
TRBD2	TRBJ2-3	18	-	TRBV4-1	CASSLSPSSGRAGDTQYF	TGCGCCAGCAGCCTATCCCCGTCTAGCGGGAGGGCAGGAGATACGCAGTATTTT
TRBD1	TRBJ1-1	20	-	TRBV6-2/TRBV6-3	CASSYSGARQGKFWDTEAFF	TGTGCCAGCAGTTACTCAGGGGCCCGACAGGGAAAGTTCTGGGACACTGAAGCTTTCTTT
-	TRBJ2-1	11	medium-sized	TRBV28	CASSLGLEQFF	TGTGCCAGCAGTTTAGGTCTTGAGCAGTTCTTC
-	TRBJ1-6	15	-	TRBV19	CASSIDPGRNSPLHF	TGTGCCAGTAGTATAGATCCGGGGCGTAATTCACCCCTCCACTTT
TRBD2	TRBJ2-7	14	-	TRBV28	CASSFWREGYEQYF	TGTGCCAGCAGTTTTTGGCGGGAGGGCTACGAGCAGTACTTC
-	TRBJ1-5	13	-	TRBV12-3/TRBV12-4	CASTKTAREPQHF	TGTGCCAGCACCAAGACGGCGAGGGAGCCCCAGCATTTT
-	TRBJ2-1	13	-	TRBV25-1	CASSEFGGNEQFF	TGTGCCAGCAGTGAATTCGGGGGAAATGAGCAGTTCTTC
-	TRBJ2-7	15	few	TRBV7-8	CASSLYGTESYEQYF	TGTGCCAGCAGCTTGTACGGGACTGAGTCCTACGAGCAGTACTTC
-	TRBJ1-5	14	-	TRBV5-1	CASSLESGYQPQHF	TGCGCCAGCAGCTTGGAATCTGGGTACCAGCCCCAGCATTTT
-	TRBJ2-1	13	-	TRBV12-3/TRBV12-4	CASRHKLVDEQFF	TGTGCCAGCAGACACAAACTTGTGGATGAGCAGTTCTTC
TRBD2	TRBJ2-3	17	-	TRBV4-3	CASSQEDKAGDTDTQYF	TGCGCCAGCAGCCAAGAAGACAAAGCGGGAGACACAGATACGCAGTATTTT
-	TRBJ2-7	15	-	TRBV4-2	CASSQAGTYTYEQYF	TGTGCCAGCAGCCAAGCGGGCACCTACACTTACGAGCAGTACTTC
-	TRBJ2-5	16	-	TRBV3-1/TRBV3-2	CASSQASPGFKETQYF	TGTGCCAGCAGCCAAGCGTCTCCGGGATTCAAGGAGACCCAGTACTTC
-	TRBJ2-7	14	-	TRBV28	CASSFKLLAYEQYF	TGTGCCAGCAGTTTTAAGCTCCTTGCCTACGAGCAGTACTTC
TRBD1	TRBJ2-2	15	-	TRBV6-1	CASSEALTGHGELFF	TGTGCCAGCAGTGAAGCGCTGACAGGGCACGGGGAGCTGTTTTTT
TRBD2	TRBJ2-1	15	once	TRBV7-8	CASSLQGLEVDEQFF	TGTGCCAGCAGCCTCCAGGGACTAGAAGTAGATGAGCAGTTCTTC
-	TRBJ1-4	15	-	TRBV5-8	CASSLGVVGDEKLFF	TGTGCCAGCAGCTTGGGAGTAGTGGGGGACGAAAAACTGTTTTTT
-	TRBJ2-5	15	-	TRBV4-3	CASSQEGGLGETQYF	TGCGCCAGCAGCCAAGAGGGCGGACTGGGAGAGACCCAGTACTTC
TRBD1	TRBJ2-1	14	-	TRBV10-2	CANRDRGGSDEQFF	TGCGCCAACCGGGACAGGGGAGGTAGTGATGAGCAGTTCTTC
-	TRBJ1-4	15	-	TRBV6-5	CASSATPGPYEKLFF	TGTGCCAGCAGCGCCACGCCGGGACCTTATGAAAAACTGTTTTTT
-	TRBJ1-1	15	-	TRBV19	CASSKNRSLNTEAFF	TGTGCCAGTAGTAAGAACAGGAGCTTGAACACTGAAGCTTTCTTT
-	TRBJ2-3	14	-	TRBV7-9	CASSLARGTDTQYF	TGTGCCAGCAGCTTAGCACGGGGAACAGATACGCAGTATTTT
TRBD1	TRBJ1-1	12	-	TRBV7-2	CASSRQGLEAFF	TGTGCCAGCAGCCGACAGGGCCTTGAAGCTTTCTTT
TRBD2	TRBJ2-1	15	once	TRBV4-3	CASSQDPLAADEQFF	TGCGCCAGCAGCCAAGATCCCCTAGCGGCGGATGAGCAGTTCTTC
-	TRBJ2-3	16	-	TRBV7-9	CASSPLLGWSTDTQYF	TGTGCCAGCAGCCCCCTGCTAGGTTGGAGCACAGATACGCAGTATTTT
-	TRBJ1-1	13	once	TRBV7-9	CASSLILGNEAFF	TGTGCCAGCAGCTTAATCCTCGGGAATGAAGCTTTCTTT
-	TRBJ2-7	11	-	TRBV27	CASSVYYEQYF	TGTGCCAGCAGCGTCTACTACGAGCAGTACTTC
TRBD2	TRBJ2-7	19	-	TRBV4-3	CASSRKLAGGPLVSYEQYF	TGCGCCAGCAGCCGCAAACTAGCGGGAGGCCCCCTAGTTTCCTACGAGCAGTACTTC
-	TRBJ2-7	13	once	TRBV27	CASGRSPSYEQYF	TGTGCCAGCGGGAGGTCCCCCTCCTACGAGCAGTACTTC
TRBD1	TRBJ2-5	15	once	TRBV25-1	CASSDLWGTGETQYF	TGTGCCAGCAGTGATCTATGGGGGACAGGCGAGACCCAGTACTTC
-	TRBJ2-7	13	-	TRBV29-1	CSVKSAGSGEQYF	TGCAGCGTAAAATCAGCGGGTTCCGGCGAGCAGTACTTC
-	TRBJ1-5	14	-	TRBV19	CASNPGPLNQPQHF	TGTGCCAGTAATCCGGGGCCTTTAAATCAGCCCCAGCATTTT
-	TRBJ2-1	17	-	TRBV20-1	CSASGAVGGGLNNEQFF	TGCAGTGCTAGTGGGGCTGTCGGGGGAGGATTGAACAATGAGCAGTTCTTC
-	TRBJ1-5	14	few	TRBV5-1	CASSLGPGYQPQHF	TGCGCCAGCAGCTTGGGCCCAGGGTATCAGCCCCAGCATTTT
-	TRBJ1-2	13	-	TRBV14	CASSQGTQYGYTF	TGTGCCAGCAGCCAAGGGACTCAGTATGGCTACACCTTC
TRBD1	TRBJ1-2	15	-	TRBV3-1/TRBV3-2	CASSLGTGGHYGYTF	TGTGCCAGCAGCCTGGGGACAGGGGGCCACTATGGCTACACCTTC
-	TRBJ2-7	11	-	TRBV7-9	CASSLDRGAYF	TGTGCCAGCAGCTTAGACCGGGGGGCGTACTTC
-	TRBJ2-2	16	-	TRBV11-2	CASSPLGGAFAGELFF	TGTGCCAGCAGCCCCCTTGGGGGGGCGTTTGCCGGGGAGCTGTTTTTT
-	TRBJ2-4	13	-	TRBV7-9	CASSLGGENIQYF	TGTGCCAGCAGCTTAGGTGGGGAAAACATTCAGTACTTC
-	TRBJ1-4	15	once	TRBV27	CASSRVAIGNEKLFF	TGTGCCAGCAGTAGGGTGGCGATAGGGAATGAAAAACTGTTTTTT
-	TRBJ2-5	15	once	TRBV6-5	CASSLTGPGAETQYF	TGTGCCAGCAGTCTCACGGGGCCCGGCGCGGAGACCCAGTACTTC
-	TRBJ2-2	14	-	TRBV4-3	CASSRGDQAGELFF	TGCGCCAGCAGCCGGGGAGACCAGGCCGGGGAGCTGTTTTTT